The rows below give T cell receptor beta chains drawn from one sample of a study of T cell responses to AZD1222 COVID-19 vaccine. Profiling relied on immunoSEQ multiplex PCR, and the TCRdb table lists in-frame clones only, not all of them. The profile covers approximately 150,000 clones, with roughly nine tenths appearing a single time and under 2% taken by the ten largest. The material was peripheral blood, obtained 28 days after the second AZD1222 dose. Receptors originate from an adult who received the AZD1222 COVID-19 vaccine. Both conserved end residues are part of each CDR3. The D gene is left open where the match is weak. The size entry is marked missing in some rows and otherwise reads once, few, many or a size class.

>TRBJ2-3|TRBV7-2|NA|NA
TGTGCCAGCAGCCGTAATACCGCAGATACGCAGTATTTT
CASSRNTADTQYF
>TRBJ2-1|TRBV10-3|NA|NA
TGTGCCATCAGTGGATCCGGCGGGGCGGGAATCTACAATGAGCAGTTCTTC
CAISGSGGAGIYNEQFF
>TRBJ1-2|TRBV25-1|NA|NA
TGTGCCAGCAGGCCCCCCGGTGGGAATGGCTACACCTTC
CASRPPGGNGYTF
>TRBJ1-1|TRBV7-8|TRBD1|NA
TGTGCCATCAAACGGGACAGCCTGAACACTGAAGCTTTCTTT
CAIKRDSLNTEAFF
>TRBJ1-1|TRBV6-6|NA|NA
TGTGCCAGCAGTATCGGTCGGGACACTGAAGCTTTCTTT
CASSIGRDTEAFF
>TRBJ1-1|TRBV11-3|NA|NA
TGTGCCAGTTCGATCAGGGGAACCCCTGAAGCTTTCTTT
CASSIRGTPEAFF
>TRBJ1-1|TRBV2|NA|NA
TGTGCCAGCAGTGAAGCGCTCGGAGTGAACACTGAAGCTTTCTTT
CASSEALGVNTEAFF
>TRBJ2-3|TRBV24-1|NA|NA
TGTGCCACGGGCGACAGCATCACAGATACGCAGTATTTT
CATGDSITDTQYF
>TRBJ2-1|TRBV15|NA|NA
TGTGCCACCAGCAGTAGAGACGGGAATGAGCAGTTCTTC
CATSSRDGNEQFF
>TRBJ2-7|TRBV9|TRBD2|NA
TGTGCCAGCAGCGTAGGTCGGACTAGCACTAACGAGCAGTACTTC
CASSVGRTSTNEQYF
>TRBJ2-7|TRBV14|NA|few
TGTGCCAGCAGCCTCACCTCCTACGAGCAGTACTTC
CASSLTSYEQYF
>TRBJ1-3|TRBV7-2|NA|NA
TGTGCCAGCAGCTTTGGGCAGGGCCTCTTCTCTGGAAACACCATATATTTT
CASSFGQGLFSGNTIYF
>TRBJ1-4|TRBV4-3|NA|NA
TGCGCCAGCAGCCAAGTTCAGGTCGGATATGAAAAACTGTTTTTT
CASSQVQVGYEKLFF
>TRBJ1-3|TRBV28|TRBD1|NA
TGTGCCAGCAGTGCGACAGGGTCTGGAAACACCATATATTTT
CASSATGSGNTIYF
>TRBJ1-2|TRBV6-5|NA|NA
TGTGCCAGCAGTTACCGGTTATCCTATGGCTACACCTTC
CASSYRLSYGYTF
>TRBJ1-1|TRBV28|NA|NA
TGTGCCAGCAGTTACATGTCCCCTAACACTGAAGCTTTCTTT
CASSYMSPNTEAFF
>TRBJ1-1|TRBV12-3/TRBV12-4|NA|NA
TGTGCCAGCAGGGACGGCAACACTGAAGCTTTCTTT
CASRDGNTEAFF
>TRBJ2-1|TRBV29-1|TRBD1|few
TGCAGCGCCTCCGGGTCTGGGACAGGGGACAATGAGCAGTTCTTC
CSASGSGTGDNEQFF
>TRBJ1-1|TRBV30|NA|NA
TGTGCCTGGAGTGTATTTATTTTAGGGCAGGTGAACACTGAAGCTTTCTTT
CAWSVFILGQVNTEAFF
>TRBJ1-2|TRBV9|NA|NA
TGTGCCAGCAGCGTAGAGATCGGGGGCGGCTATGGCTACACCTTC
CASSVEIGGGYGYTF
>TRBJ1-2|TRBV6-2/TRBV6-3|NA|NA
TGTGCCAGCAGTGATTTTACCAACTATGGCTACACCTTC
CASSDFTNYGYTF
>TRBJ1-5|TRBV6-2/TRBV6-3|NA|NA
TGTGCCAGCAGCTCGGAGCTCAATCAGCCCCAGCATTTT
CASSSELNQPQHF
>TRBJ1-5|TRBV6-5|NA|few
TGTGCCAGCAGCGGTGAACACGGGGGCAATCAGCCCCAGCATTTT
CASSGEHGGNQPQHF
>TRBJ1-1|TRBV30|TRBD1|NA
TGTGCCTGGAGTGTACAGGGGGTGCCGATCCAAGCTTTCTTT
CAWSVQGVPIQAFF
>TRBJ1-1|TRBV4-2|NA|NA
TGTGCCAGCAGCCCGCGAGACCGGAACACTGAAGCTTTCTTT
CASSPRDRNTEAFF